The T cell receptor (beta chain) described here comes from a study of blood T cells in healthy people across ages. Findings and caveats of the study: Roughly linearly, TCR beta diversity per million T cells fell as age increased. There were more naive CD4+ cells and higher diversity in long-lived donors than in aged donors.

Details on this clonotype: Its matching antigen is unknown.

The germline gives CDR1 KGHSH, CDR2 LQKENI. V dropped 1 base and J dropped 5; count of bases not matched to a gene: 11. This CDR3 has 16 amino acids. A second PCR of 7 to 11 cycles used a sample-barcoded 5' primer and a J-beta primer mix. TCRdb fed the 5' RACE reads into MiXCR, producing one record per CDR3 protein. The sample consists of over 1,500,000 distinct CDR3 sequences, approximately 39% of them appearing once. The chain employs TRBV18 and TRBJ2-7; 7 bases align to TRBD1. The sequencing input was blood. The TCR sequence derives from a human donor in good health. Here the CDR3 reads CASSPQSKTGKNEQYF. The CDR3 nucleotides are TGTGCCAGCTCACCACAATCTAAGACAGGGAAAAACGAGCAGTACTTC.